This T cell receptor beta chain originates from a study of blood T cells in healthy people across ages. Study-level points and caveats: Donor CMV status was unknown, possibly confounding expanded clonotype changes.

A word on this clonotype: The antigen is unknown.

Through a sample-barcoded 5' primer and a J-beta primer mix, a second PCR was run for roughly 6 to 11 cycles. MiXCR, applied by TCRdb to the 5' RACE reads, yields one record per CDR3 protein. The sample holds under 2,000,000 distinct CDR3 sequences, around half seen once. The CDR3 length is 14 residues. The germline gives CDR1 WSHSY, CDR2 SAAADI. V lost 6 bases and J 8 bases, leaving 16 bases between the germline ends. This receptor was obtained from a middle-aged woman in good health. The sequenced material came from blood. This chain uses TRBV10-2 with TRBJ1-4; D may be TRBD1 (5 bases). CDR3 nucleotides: TGCGCCAGCAGGGCACGGGGGTCGGGGGAAAAACTGTTTTTT. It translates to CASRARGSGEKLFF.